This T cell receptor (beta chain) was identified during a study of cytomegalovirus exposure and HLA in healthy donors. Both 60 Vbeta primers and 13 Jbeta primers went into the PCR. Assay used: immunoSEQ multiplex PCR; TCRdb lists only in-frame clones, some missing. The repertoire holds some 180,000 clones, around 75% seen once, with 2.9% in the top ten. V was cut by 7 bases and J by 0 bases, with 12 bases left in between. The germline V gene has CDR1 SQVTM and CDR2 ANQGSEA. The CDR3 spans 13 residues. What was sequenced was PBMCs. The clonotype originates from a male donor in good health and CMV-seronegative. The V call is TRBV29-1, the J call TRBJ1-1, with D tentatively TRBD1 (6 bases). CDR3 bases: TGCAGCGCCGGGACACCTATGAACACTGAAGCTTTCTTT. Translating it yields CSAGTPMNTEAFF. Together with reference TRBV29-1 and TRBJ1-1, the CDR3 gives the full variable domain: SAVISQKPSRDICQRGTSLTIQCQVDSQVTMMFWYRQQPGQSLTLIATANQGSEATYESGFVIDKFPISRPNLTFSTLTVSNMSPEDSSIYLCSAGTPMNTEAFFGQGTRLTVV.